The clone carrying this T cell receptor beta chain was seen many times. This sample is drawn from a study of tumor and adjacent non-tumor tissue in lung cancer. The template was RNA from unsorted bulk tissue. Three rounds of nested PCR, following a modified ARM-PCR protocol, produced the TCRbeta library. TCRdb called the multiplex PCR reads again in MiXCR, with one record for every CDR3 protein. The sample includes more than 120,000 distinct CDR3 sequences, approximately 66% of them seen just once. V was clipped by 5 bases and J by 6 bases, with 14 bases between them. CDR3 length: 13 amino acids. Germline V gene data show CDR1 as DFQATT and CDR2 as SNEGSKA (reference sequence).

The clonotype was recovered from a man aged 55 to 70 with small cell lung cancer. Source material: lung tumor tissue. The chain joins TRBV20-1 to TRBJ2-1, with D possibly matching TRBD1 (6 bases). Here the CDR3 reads CSAQTGFFNEQFF. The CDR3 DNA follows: TGCAGTGCTCAAACAGGGTTTTTCAATGAGCAGTTCTTC.